The sequence of this TCR beta chain was determined in a study of cytomegalovirus exposure and HLA in healthy donors. Across the whole study: Early release data held tens of millions of unique TCRs from HLA-typed donors.

Study observations and caveats: For most TCR sequences rarity was the rule, although some public TCRs occurred in many donors. Reports state that TCR beta sequences accurately predicted most subjects' HLA-A and HLA-B alleles.

To note about this clone: What it binds is unknown.

Use of 60 Vbeta and 13 Jbeta primers characterized the PCR. Profiled with immunoSEQ multiplex PCR; TCRdb holds only in-frame clones, not every one. The sample holds 100,000 or so clones, over 80% seen once. Germline-derived CDR1 and CDR2 are KGHSH and LQKENI. The CDR3 runs 16 residues. V was clipped by 3 bases and J by 2 bases; unmatched bases: 4. The chain is built from TRBV18 and TRBJ2-3; TRBD2 matches at 11 bases. The specimen was PBMCs. The source is a man aged 30-40 years in good health and CMV-seropositive. The CDR3 sequence: CASSPLAGGLTDTQYF. CDR3 sequence (DNA): TGTGCCAGCTCACCTCTAGCGGGGGGACTCACAGATACGCAGTATTTT.